The 28 T cell receptor beta chains presented below share a single source sample, sequenced in a study of cytomegalovirus exposure and HLA in healthy donors (TCRdb year 2017). The library was produced with the immunoSEQ multiplex PCR assay. A mixture of 60 forward primers for TCR Vbeta segments and 13 reverse primers for TCR Jbeta segments was used in the multiplex PCR. TCRdb stores this immuneACCESS table with in-frame sequences only. Part of the clones is absent; in the studies checked, under half of the shortfall reflects unresolved V genes, and no reason is known for the rest. This sample has 150,000 to 200,000 clones in its table, and about four fifths of those were observed once. Roughly 1.4% of the sample is held by the ten biggest clonotypes. The specimen sequenced was PBMCs. These receptors all come from a woman aged 45-65 years in good health and CMV-seronegative.

This chain links TRBV5-4 with TRBJ2-3; a possible D gene is TRBD2 (5 bases). V was pared by 4 bases and J by 2 bases, with 17 bases between. The germline CDR1 and CDR2 sequences are SGHNT and YYREEE (reference sequence). The CDR3 is 16 residues long. CDR3 in amino acids: CASSPRGPLFTDTQYF. Here the CDR3 DNA reads TGTGCCAGCAGCCCTCGAGGGCCTCTATTCACAGATACGCAGTATTTT.

This clone has only one observation. The gene calls are TRBV6-1 and TRBJ2-7; TRBD1 matches 7 bases. Germline loops: CDR1 MNHNS, CDR2 SASEGT. V lost 4 bases and J lost 5; bases outside the gene matches: 8. The CDR3 spans 14 residues. Here the CDR3 DNA reads TGTGCCAGCAGTGGGACCGACAGGGACGACGAGCAGTACTTC. It yields the protein CASSGTDRDDEQYF.

Remarks on this clone: The junction and the germline gene differ at one end; a read error may be behind it. The genes are TRBV2 and TRBJ1-1, with a weak D call TRBD1 (6 bases). The CDR3 spans 13 residues. Looked up from germline, CDR1 is SNHLY and CDR2 is FYNNEI. This CDR3 is CVSSGVISTEAFF. The CDR3 bases are TGTGTCAGCTCAGGGGTTATCAGCACTGAAGCTTTCTTT.

CDR3 nucleotide sequence: TGTGCCAGTAGCTTACAGGGGCGGTCTCCTATGAACACTGAAGCTTTCTTT. Amino acid sequence: CASSLQGRSPMNTEAFF. This chain uses TRBV19 with TRBJ1-1; 7 nucleotides agree with TRBD1. The V segment lost 6 bases and the J segment 0 bases; nucleotides outside the gene matches: 13. CDR1 is LNHDA, CDR2 SQIVND, per germline (reference sequence). CDR3 length: 17 residues.

The CDR3 DNA is TGTGCCAGCAGCGATTACCTACAGGGGGACTATGGCTACACCTTC. This translates into CASSDYLQGDYGYTF. V is TRBV7-9 and J is TRBJ1-2; TRBD1 matches at 8 bases. This CDR3 comprises 15 residues. CDR1 and CDR2 from the germline V gene are SEHNR and FQNEAQ (reference sequence). V gave up 5 bases and J gave up 3 bases; unmatched junction bases: 8.

Turning to this clone: The junction and the germline gene differ at one end; a read error may be behind it. The V call is TRBV27, the J call TRBJ2-7, with 7 bases aligning to TRBD2. The germline V gene encodes CDR1 MNHEY and CDR2 SMNVEV (reference sequence). The CDR3 sequence is 11 residues long. The CDR3 here is CASSSRTSLSF. The CDR3 DNA sequence: TGTGCCAGCAGTTCCCGGACTAGTTTGTCCTTC.

The rearrangement uses TRBV6-5 and TRBJ1-1, with a weak D call TRBD1 (5 bases). CDR1 is MNHEY, CDR2 SVGAGI, per germline. The ends were cut back, 2 bases at V and 5 bases at J, with 15 bases in the middle. This CDR3 contains 15 residues. The CDR3 sequence: CASSYDPGGRTEAFF. The CDR3 DNA follows: TGTGCCAGCAGTTACGATCCTGGGGGGAGAACTGAAGCTTTCTTT.

The chain joins TRBV7-2 to TRBJ2-5; D remains unclear. Germline lookup yields CDR1 SGHTA and CDR2 FQGNSA. With 3 bases removed from V and 9 bases from J, the gap between germline ends came to 14 bases. The CDR3 has 13 amino acids. CDR3 loop: CASSFQRPEAQYF. The CDR3, as DNA: TGTGCCAGCAGCTTCCAACGGCCTGAGGCCCAGTACTTC.

Comments on this clone: Other nucleotide sequences in the sample specify the same CDR3. This chain connects TRBV29-1 to TRBJ2-5; a possible D gene is TRBD2 (7 bases). The ends were cut back, 3 bases at V and 5 bases at J, with 25 bases in the middle. Germline values: CDR1 SQVTM, CDR2 ANQGSEA. The CDR3 is made up of 17 amino acids. CDR3 in DNA: TGCAGCGTTGACTCTCGGGGGGCAGGTGGGGCGCTGGAGACCCAGTACTTC. This gives the protein CSVDSRGAGGALETQYF.

The chain is built from TRBV4-1 and TRBJ1-2; 9 nucleotides line up with TRBD1. Germline values: CDR1 MGHRA, CDR2 YSYEKL. V trimming: 2 bases; J trimming: 3 bases; junction bases outside the gene matches: 7. The length of the CDR3 is 16 residues. The CDR3 region is CASSQPMGQGHYGYTF. The CDR3 nucleotides read TGCGCCAGCAGCCAACCGATGGGACAGGGACACTATGGCTACACCTTC.

V usage is TRBV4-3 and J usage is TRBJ2-1; 8 bases are shared with TRBD2. With 5 bases clipped from V and 9 bases from J, the junction kept 3 bases outside the gene matches. The CDR3 spans 12 residues. Germline CDR1 reads LGHNA; CDR2 reads YSLEER. The CDR3 DNA reads as TGCGCCAGCAGCTTCCTAGCGGGTGAGCAGTTCTTC. Translated: CASSFLAGEQFF.

The sample holds one count of this clone. The genes are TRBV5-1 and TRBJ2-6, with 7 bases aligning to TRBD1. The germline gives CDR1 SGHRS, CDR2 YFSETQ. The ends lost 4 bases at V and 0 bases at J; junction bases unmatched: 16. The CDR3 spans 20 residues. The CDR3 region has the DNA TGCGCCAGCAGCGTGGGGGTGCATGACAGGGACCACTCTGGGGCCAACGTCCTGACTTTC. Its translation is CASSVGVHDRDHSGANVLTF.

V is TRBV6-6 and J is TRBJ1-1, with unresolved D. This CDR3 comprises 13 residues. Germline V CDR1 and CDR2: MNHNY, SVGAGI (reference sequence). With 6 bases removed from V and 1 base from J, the gap between germline ends came to 9 bases. Here the CDR3 reads CASSPPGNTEAFF. DNA of the CDR3: TGTGCCAGCAGCCCCCCCGGGAACACTGAAGCTTTCTTT.

The chain couples TRBV6-1 to TRBJ1-1; the D gene is possibly TRBD1 (5 bases). The V gene's germline CDR1 is MNHNS and CDR2 SASEGT. CDR3 size: 14 residues. V lost 4 bases and J 3 bases, leaving 12 bases between the germline ends. The CDR3 sequence: CASSVAAGDTEAFF. The CDR3 DNA is TGTGCCAGCAGTGTGGCAGCGGGGGACACTGAAGCTTTCTTT.

Regarding this clone: One end of the junction is discordant with germline, which a read error may explain. The chain employs TRBV25-1 and TRBJ1-4, with D possibly TRBD1 on 5 matching bases. From germline, CDR1 is MGHDK and CDR2 SYGVNS. CDR3 length equals 17 residues. The CDR3 sequence is CANSDGRRRGWYEKLFF. The CDR3 coding sequence is TGTGCCAACAGTGATGGAAGAAGGAGGGGATGGTATGAAAAACTGTTTTTT.

This clone appeared once. The J gene is TRBJ2-7, the V gene TRBV4-3; 7 nucleotides line up with TRBD2. The germline gives CDR1 LGHNA, CDR2 YSLEER. CDR3 length: 14 amino acids. V lost 4 bases, J lost 4 bases, and 7 bases stayed unmatched. The CDR3 sequence is CASSRAGDQYEQYF. CDR3 DNA sequence: TGCGCCAGCAGCCGGGCGGGAGATCAATACGAGCAGTACTTC.

The chain carries TRBV27 and TRBJ2-3, with D possibly TRBD1 on 6 matching bases. The V gene's germline CDR1 is MNHEY and CDR2 SMNVEV (reference sequence). With 3 bases removed from V and 0 bases from J, the gap between germline ends came to 10 bases. The CDR3 sequence is 15 residues long. For the CDR3, the DNA is TGTGCCAGCAGTTTCGACAGGATCAGCACAGATACGCAGTATTTT. Its protein product is CASSFDRISTDTQYF.

The chain recombines TRBV5-1 with TRBJ2-3, with TRBD2 matching over 16 bases. With 2 bases clipped from V and 5 bases from J, the junction kept 8 bases outside the gene matches. There are 18 residues in the CDR3. In germline, CDR1 is SGHRS, CDR2 YFSETQ. This CDR3 is CASSFGTSGGAAGDTQYF. CDR3 DNA sequence: TGCGCCAGCAGCTTTGGGACTAGCGGGGGGGCAGCTGGAGATACGCAGTATTTT.

The table lists this clone with a count of one. The chain combines TRBV7-2 with TRBJ1-1; 7 bases agree with TRBD1. The J segment lost 2 bases and the V segment lost 1 base, leaving 4 bases of the junction unmatched. CDR1 and CDR2 from the germline V gene are SGHTA and FQGNSA. The CDR3 is 15 amino acids. CDR3 DNA: TGTGCCAGCAGCTTAGTCCAGGGGGGAAACACTGAAGCTTTCTTT. Encoded protein: CASSLVQGGNTEAFF.

V gene TRBV5-1 combines with J gene TRBJ2-7; the match to TRBD2 covers 9 bases. V lost 0 bases and J lost 3; bases outside the gene matches: 13. Germline V CDR1 and CDR2: SGHRS, YFSETQ. The CDR3 sequence is 18 residues long. This CDR3 reads CASSLAGASGAVDYEQYF. CDR3 bases: TGCGCCAGCAGCTTGGCCGGCGCTAGCGGGGCTGTTGACTACGAGCAGTACTTC.

This sequence joins TRBV18 and TRBJ2-3, with 7 bases aligning to TRBD2. The CDR3 has 16 residues. The junction had 11 bases not matched to a gene; V was cut back by 3 bases and J by 5 bases. Germline V gives CDR1 KGHSH, CDR2 LQKENI. CDR3 residues: CASSPQVGGLRDTQYF. CDR3 bases: TGTGCCAGCTCACCCCAAGTGGGAGGGTTAAGAGATACGCAGTATTTT.

The chain is built from TRBV18 and TRBJ2-5; 9 bases match TRBD2. This CDR3 has 15 amino acids. Germline loops: CDR1 KGHSH, CDR2 LQKENI. V gave up 4 bases and J gave up 4 bases; unmatched junction bases: 7. The CDR3 region has the DNA TGTGCCAGCTCACAGGGACTAGCCGCATCAGAGACCCAGTACTTC. This sequence encodes CASSQGLAASETQYF.

This sequence joins TRBV11-2 and TRBJ2-5; tentative D call: TRBD2 (5 bases). This CDR3 spans 13 amino acids. V lost 5 bases and J 2 bases, leaving 9 bases between the germline ends. The germline gives CDR1 SGHAT, CDR2 FQNNGV. Here the CDR3 DNA reads TGTGCCAGCAGCGTCCCGGGACAAGAGACCCAGTACTTC. As protein: CASSVPGQETQYF. The entire variable domain, with the rest obtained from reference TRBV11-2 and TRBJ2-5, is as follows: EAGVAQSPRYKIIEKRQSVAFWCNPISGHATLYWYQQILGQGPKLLIQFQNNGVVDDSQLPKDRFSAERLKGVDSTLKIQPAKLEDSAVYLCASSVPGQETQYFGPGTRLLVL.

The chain employs TRBV25-1 and TRBJ1-6; D may be TRBD1 (6 bases). The CDR3 covers 14 residues. The V end lost 7 bases, the J end lost 7 bases, and 14 bases lay between the germline ends. CDR1 and CDR2 from the germline V gene are MGHDK and SYGVNS. The chain's CDR3 is CASTPRGANSPLHF. The CDR3 DNA reads TGTGCCAGCACCCCTCGGGGGGCGAATTCACCCCTCCACTTT. The full variable domain, with the rest looked up from reference TRBV25-1 and TRBJ1-6, is EADIYQTPRYLVIGTGKKITLECSQTMGHDKMYWYQQDPGMELHLIHYSYGVNSTEKGDLSSESTVSRIRTEHFPLTLESARPSHTSQYLCASTPRGANSPLHFGNGTRLTVT.

This chain links TRBV18 with TRBJ1-1, with D maybe TRBD1 (6 bases). CDR1 is KGHSH, CDR2 LQKENI, per germline. The germline V and J ends were trimmed by 3 bases and 5 bases, with 16 bases remaining between them. The CDR3 is 15 residues long. The DNA of the CDR3 is TGTGCCAGCTCACCGACGAAACAGGGTTGGACTGAAGCTTTCTTT. This sequence encodes CASSPTKQGWTEAFF.

The chain links TRBV27 to TRBJ2-7; 7 bases map to TRBD1. Germline V CDR1 and CDR2: MNHEY, SMNVEV (reference sequence). Trimming cost V 6 bases and J 2 bases; bases outside gene matches: 10. The CDR3 length is 15 residues. The CDR3, as DNA: TGTGCCAGCAGATCCCCCGGGACAGCCCCCTACGAGCAGTACTTC. The encoded protein is CASRSPGTAPYEQYF.

The chain couples TRBV28 to TRBJ1-4, with a tentative D call TRBD1 (5 bases). The germline CDR1 and CDR2 sequences are MDHEN and SYDVKM. Trimming pared 3 bases from V and 8 bases from J, leaving 13 bases between. The length of the CDR3 is 14 residues. The CDR3 DNA follows: TGTGCCAGCAGTTTCGGGCGGGGGGAAGAAAAACTGTTTTTT. It yields the protein CASSFGRGEEKLFF.

The chain couples TRBV5-1 to TRBJ1-5, with D hard to call. Germline V lookup: CDR1 SGHRS, CDR2 YFSETQ. This CDR3 has 15 residues. Deletions cut 5 bases from V and 1 base from J, with 13 bases between. The CDR3 bases are TGCGCCAGCAGTCGGGGAGGAACAAGCAATCAGCCCCAGCATTTT. Its protein is CASSRGGTSNQPQHF.